Detailed here is one T cell receptor beta chain. Antigen specificity is unknown. This sample was included in a study of cytomegalovirus exposure and HLA in healthy donors. Study-wide points: A later examination showed that TCR association rates differed by HLA locus, with DRB1 most and HLA-C fewest.

13 Jbeta primers and 60 Vbeta primers were used for the PCR. Some clones are missing from TCRdb's copy, which holds only in-frame ones; the method was immunoSEQ multiplex PCR. The table has about 130,000 clones, approximately 80% seen once. The sequenced sample was PBMCs. The receptor was isolated from a man in his thirties or forties in good health and CMV-seronegative.

The CDR3 DNA reads TGCAGCGTTAGGACAGGGGGCGAGCAGTACTTC. This translates into CSVRTGGEQYF. The chain carries TRBV29-1 and TRBJ2-7, with TRBD1 identical over 10 bases. V dropped 5 bases and J dropped 6; count of bases not matched to a gene: 1. This CDR3 is built from 11 residues. CDR1 SQVTM and CDR2 ANQGSEA come from the germline V gene.